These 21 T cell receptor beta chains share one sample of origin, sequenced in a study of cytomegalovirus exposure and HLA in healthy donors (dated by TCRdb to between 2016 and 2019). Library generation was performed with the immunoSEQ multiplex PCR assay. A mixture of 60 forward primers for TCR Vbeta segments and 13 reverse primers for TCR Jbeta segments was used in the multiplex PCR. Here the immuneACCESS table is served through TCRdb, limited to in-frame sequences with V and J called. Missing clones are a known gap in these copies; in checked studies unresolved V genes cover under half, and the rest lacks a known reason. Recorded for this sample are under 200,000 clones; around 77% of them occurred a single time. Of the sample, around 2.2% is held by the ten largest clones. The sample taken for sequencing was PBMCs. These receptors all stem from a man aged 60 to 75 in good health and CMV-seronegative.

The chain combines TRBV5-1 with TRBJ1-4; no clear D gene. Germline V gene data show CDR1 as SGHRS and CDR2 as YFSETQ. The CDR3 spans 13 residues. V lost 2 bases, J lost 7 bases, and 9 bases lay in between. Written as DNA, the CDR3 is TGCGCCAGCAGCTTTGGGAGTAGTGAAAAACTGTTTTTT. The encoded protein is CASSFGSSEKLFF.

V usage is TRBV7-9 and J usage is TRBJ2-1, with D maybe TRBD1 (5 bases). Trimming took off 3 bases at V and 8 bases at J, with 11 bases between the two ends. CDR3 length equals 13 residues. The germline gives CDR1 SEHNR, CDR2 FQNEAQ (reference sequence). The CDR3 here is CASSFQGVHEQFF. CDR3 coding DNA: TGTGCCAGCAGCTTTCAGGGTGTCCATGAGCAGTTCTTC.

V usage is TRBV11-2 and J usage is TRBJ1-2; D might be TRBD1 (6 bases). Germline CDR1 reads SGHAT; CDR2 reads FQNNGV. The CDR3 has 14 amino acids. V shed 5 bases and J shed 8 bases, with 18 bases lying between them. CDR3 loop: CASSPSVGGHGYTF. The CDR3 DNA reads TGTGCCAGCAGCCCTAGCGTCGGGGGGCACGGCTACACCTTC.

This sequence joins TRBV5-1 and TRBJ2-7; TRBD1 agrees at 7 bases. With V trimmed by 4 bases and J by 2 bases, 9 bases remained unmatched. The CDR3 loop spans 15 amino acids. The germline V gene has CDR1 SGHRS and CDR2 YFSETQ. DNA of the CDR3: TGCGCCAGCAGCGTAAACGACAGGGCCCCCTACGAGCAGTACTTC. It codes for CASSVNDRAPYEQYF. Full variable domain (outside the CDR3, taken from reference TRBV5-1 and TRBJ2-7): KAGVTQTPRYLIKTRGQQVTLSCSPISGHRSVSWYQQTPGQGLQFLFEYFSETQRNKGNFPGRFSGRQFSNSRSEMNVSTLELGDSALYLCASSVNDRAPYEQYFGPGTRLTVT.

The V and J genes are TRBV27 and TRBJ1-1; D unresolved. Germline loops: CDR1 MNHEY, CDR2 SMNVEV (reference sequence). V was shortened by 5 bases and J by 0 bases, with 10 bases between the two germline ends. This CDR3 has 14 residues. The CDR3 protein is CASSKNYMNTEAFF. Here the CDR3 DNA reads TGTGCCAGCAGTAAGAACTACATGAACACTGAAGCTTTCTTT.

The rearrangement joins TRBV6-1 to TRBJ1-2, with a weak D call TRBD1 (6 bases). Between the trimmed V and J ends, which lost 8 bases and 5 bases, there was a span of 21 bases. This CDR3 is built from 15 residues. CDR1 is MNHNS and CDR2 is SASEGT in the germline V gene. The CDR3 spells CASSQGRGRGYGYTF. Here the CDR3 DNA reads TGTGCCAGCTCCCAAGGGCGGGGGCGGGGATATGGCTACACCTTC.

The CDR3 nucleotides read TGTGCCAGCAGCCAAGTTAGACTAGCGGGAGTGAATGAGCAGTTCTTC. Protein product: CASSQVRLAGVNEQFF. This chain joins TRBV4-2 and TRBJ2-1; 12 nucleotides agree with TRBD2. Germline CDR1 LGHNA, CDR2 YNFKEQ. The CDR3 consists of 16 residues. Unmatched junction bases numbered 5, after V lost 1 base and J lost 7 bases.

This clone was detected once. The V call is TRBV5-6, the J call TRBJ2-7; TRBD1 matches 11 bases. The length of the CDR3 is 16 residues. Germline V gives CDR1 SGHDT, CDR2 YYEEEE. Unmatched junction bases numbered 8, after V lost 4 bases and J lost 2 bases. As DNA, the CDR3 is TGTGCCAGCAGCCCCGGGACAGGGGGGAGAGCCTACGAGCAGTACTTC. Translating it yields CASSPGTGGRAYEQYF.

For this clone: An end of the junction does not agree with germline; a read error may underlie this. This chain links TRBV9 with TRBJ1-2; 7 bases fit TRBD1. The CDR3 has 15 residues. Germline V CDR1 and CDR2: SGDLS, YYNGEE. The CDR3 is CASSASQGNNYGYPF. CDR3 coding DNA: TGTGCCAGCAGCGCGTCACAGGGGAATAACTATGGCTACCCCTTC.

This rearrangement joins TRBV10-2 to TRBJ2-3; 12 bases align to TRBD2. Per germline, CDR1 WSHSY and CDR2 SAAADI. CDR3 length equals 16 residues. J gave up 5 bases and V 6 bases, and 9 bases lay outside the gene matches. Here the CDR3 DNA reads TGCGCCAGCAGGAACCCCCTAGCGGGGGGGCTAGATACGCAGTATTTT. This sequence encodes CASRNPLAGGLDTQYF.

CDR3 nucleotide sequence: TGTGCCAGTACCCAGGGTATAAGCAATCAGCCCCAGCATTTT. This sequence encodes CASTQGISNQPQHF. The rearrangement uses TRBV2 and TRBJ1-5; TRBD1 is a possible D gene (5 bases). Germline loops: CDR1 SNHLY, CDR2 FYNNEI. The CDR3 has 14 residues. V was shortened by 9 bases and J by 1 base, with 13 bases between the two germline ends.

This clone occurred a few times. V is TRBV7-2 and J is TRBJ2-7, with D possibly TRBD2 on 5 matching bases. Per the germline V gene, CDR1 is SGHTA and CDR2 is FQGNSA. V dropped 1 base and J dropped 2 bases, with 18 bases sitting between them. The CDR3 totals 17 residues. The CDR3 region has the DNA TGTGCCAGCAGCTTAGGTGGGGATGCGGGTACAGCCTACGAGCAGTACTTC. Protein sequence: CASSLGGDAGTAYEQYF.

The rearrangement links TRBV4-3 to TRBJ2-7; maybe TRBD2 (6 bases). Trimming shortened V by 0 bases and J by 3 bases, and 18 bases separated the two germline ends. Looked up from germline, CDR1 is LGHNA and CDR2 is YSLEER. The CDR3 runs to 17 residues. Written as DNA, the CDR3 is TGCGCCAGCAGCCAAGAACGGTTTGGCGGGGAAAACTACGAGCAGTACTTC. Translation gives CASSQERFGGENYEQYF.

The CDR3 DNA reads TGTGCCACCAGCAGAGAGGGCCCGATGCAAGAGACCCAGTACTTC. This gives the protein CATSREGPMQETQYF. The chain recombines TRBV15 with TRBJ2-5; D is unresolved. Looked up from germline, CDR1 is LNHNV and CDR2 is YYDKDF (reference sequence). V was clipped by 0 bases and J by 2 bases, with 10 bases between them. There are 15 residues in the CDR3.

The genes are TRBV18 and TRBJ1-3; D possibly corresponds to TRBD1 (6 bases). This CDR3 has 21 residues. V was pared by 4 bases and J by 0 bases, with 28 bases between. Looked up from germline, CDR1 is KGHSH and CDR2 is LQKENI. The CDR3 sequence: CASSRIMTGPTTLSSGNTIYF. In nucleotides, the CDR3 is TGTGCCAGCTCACGGATAATGACAGGTCCCACGACGCTAAGCTCTGGAAACACCATATATTTT.

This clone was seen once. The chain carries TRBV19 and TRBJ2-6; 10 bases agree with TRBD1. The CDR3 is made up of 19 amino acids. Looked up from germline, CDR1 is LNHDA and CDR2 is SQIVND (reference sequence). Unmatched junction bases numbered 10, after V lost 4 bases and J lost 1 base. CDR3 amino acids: CASSSYTGQGFSGANVLTF. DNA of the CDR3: TGTGCCAGTAGTAGTTATACGGGACAGGGGTTTTCTGGGGCCAACGTCCTGACTTTC.

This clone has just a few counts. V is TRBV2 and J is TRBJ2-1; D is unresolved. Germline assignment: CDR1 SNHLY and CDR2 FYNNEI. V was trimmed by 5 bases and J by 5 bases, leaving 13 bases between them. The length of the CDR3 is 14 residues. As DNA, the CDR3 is TGTGCCAGCAGTAAGGAGCTCAGCGACAATGAGCAGTTCTTC. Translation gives CASSKELSDNEQFF.

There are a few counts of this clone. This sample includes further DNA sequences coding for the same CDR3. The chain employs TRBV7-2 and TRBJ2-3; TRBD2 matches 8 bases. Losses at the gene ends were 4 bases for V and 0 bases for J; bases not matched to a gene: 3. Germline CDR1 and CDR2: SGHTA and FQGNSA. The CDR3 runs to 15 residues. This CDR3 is CASSSSGRSTDTQYF. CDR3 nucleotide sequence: TGTGCCAGCAGCTCTAGCGGGCGCAGCACAGATACGCAGTATTTT.

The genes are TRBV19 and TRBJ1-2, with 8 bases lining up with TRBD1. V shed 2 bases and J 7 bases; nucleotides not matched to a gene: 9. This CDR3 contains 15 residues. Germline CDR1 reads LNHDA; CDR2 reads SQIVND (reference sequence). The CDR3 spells CASSIQGARFGGYTF. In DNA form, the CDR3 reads TGTGCCAGTAGTATACAGGGGGCGCGGTTTGGTGGCTACACCTTC.

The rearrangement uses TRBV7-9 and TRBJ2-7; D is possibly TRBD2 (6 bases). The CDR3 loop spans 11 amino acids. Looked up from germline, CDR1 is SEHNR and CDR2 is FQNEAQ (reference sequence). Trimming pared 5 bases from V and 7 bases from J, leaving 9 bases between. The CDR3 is CASSRGIEQYF. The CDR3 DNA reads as TGTGCCAGCAGCCGGGGGATAGAGCAGTACTTC.

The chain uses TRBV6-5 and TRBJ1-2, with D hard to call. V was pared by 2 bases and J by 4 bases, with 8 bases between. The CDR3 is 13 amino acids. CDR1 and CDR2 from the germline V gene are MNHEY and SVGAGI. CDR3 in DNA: TGTGCCAGCAGTTACACTACAAGCTATGGCTACACCTTC. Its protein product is CASSYTTSYGYTF.